This TCR beta chain was profiled in a study of OX40 agonist ivuxolimab in advanced cancers. For context, the study as a whole: Ivuxolimab was a fully human IgG2 agonistic monoclonal antibody targeting the costimulatory receptor OX40 (CD134). Intravenous ivuxolimab was administered to patients every 2 weeks at six dose levels: 0.01, 0.1, 0.3, 1.5, 3 and 10 mg/kg. Of the 50 or so patients in dose escalation, about 20 had hepatocellular carcinoma, about 15 had melanoma, 9 had renal cell carcinoma and 9 had head and neck cancer. A male proportion of around 81% and a mean age of around 60 years, ranging from about 20 to 80, were recorded for the dose-escalation cohort. Prior anti-PD-1, anti-PD-L1 or anti-CTLA-4 therapy was permitted, and checkpoint inhibitors had been received by 40% to 50% of dose-escalation patients. Partial responses were achieved by three dose-escalation patients, of whom one had hepatocellular carcinoma and two had cutaneous melanoma. The purpose of peripheral TCRbeta sequencing was to test whether ivuxolimab changed TCR sequence diversity and led to clonal T-cell expansion. The monotherapy dose-escalation portion (N of about 50 patients) of the phase I ivuxolimab trial is reported in the paper. Points the paper makes about the study in general: After ivuxolimab, more expanded clones were found on average in CD8+ T cells than in CD4+ T cells. Low levels of normalized T-cell clonal expansion were also seen in some nonresponding patients. Antigen specificity was not determined for the clonally expanded peripheral T cells. Clonal expansion of both CD4+ and CD8+ blood T cells was observed from baseline to week 6 at doses 0.1 to 3.0 mg/kg. In the 0.1-3.0 mg/kg groups, partial responders had among the lowest normalized peripheral clonal expansion, particularly in CD8+ T cells.

Genomic DNA was isolated from the sorted cells so that the TCRbeta CDR3 region could be sequenced. The immunoSEQ Assay was used for sequencing of TCRbeta CDR3 regions. TCRdb retrieved this table from immuneACCESS and kept in-frame rearrangements only. Not all clones are present; in checked studies, unresolved V genes account for under half, and no reason is known for the remainder. The sample data list around 55,000 clones, and 77% of these were observed just once. The ten largest clonotypes hold roughly 6.5% of the sample. The trial excluded patients who had a history of autoimmune disease or were on systemic immunosuppression. Peripheral blood for TCR sequencing was drawn from every dose cohort at baseline, at cycle 4 day 1 and at cycle 7 day 1. The samples were taken from a phase I, first-in-human, multicenter, open-label dose-escalation trial of ivuxolimab. Adults with locally advanced or metastatic melanoma, renal cell, hepatocellular, or head and neck squamous cell carcinoma were enrolled in the trial. Before TCR sequencing, CD4+ T cells and CD8+ T cells were sorted from peripheral blood as separate populations.

V sheds 0 bases and J sheds 2 bases, leaving 11 bases between their ends. CDR1 MNHNS and CDR2 SASEGT are derived from the germline V gene. The CDR3 covers 16 residues, taking in both the cysteine and the phenylalanine. The CDR3 DNA has 48 bases and is translated from base 1. In its sample, this clone was seen a few times. This clone's antigen is unknown. Per-base qualities were not stored, and no clone one base away is much larger. The rearrangement combines TRBV6-1 with TRBJ2-1, with TRBD1 perhaps the D gene, on 5 matching bases. This sequence was found in an adult with an advanced solid tumor such as melanoma, head and neck, liver or kidney cancer. Sequences were derived from CD4+ or CD8+ T cells sorted from blood, sampled in a trial of the OX40 agonist ivuxolimab. The DNA sequence follows: TGTGCCAGCAGTGAAGCCGGGCAGGGCACCTACAATGAGCAGTTCTTC. This translates into CASSEAGQGTYNEQFF.